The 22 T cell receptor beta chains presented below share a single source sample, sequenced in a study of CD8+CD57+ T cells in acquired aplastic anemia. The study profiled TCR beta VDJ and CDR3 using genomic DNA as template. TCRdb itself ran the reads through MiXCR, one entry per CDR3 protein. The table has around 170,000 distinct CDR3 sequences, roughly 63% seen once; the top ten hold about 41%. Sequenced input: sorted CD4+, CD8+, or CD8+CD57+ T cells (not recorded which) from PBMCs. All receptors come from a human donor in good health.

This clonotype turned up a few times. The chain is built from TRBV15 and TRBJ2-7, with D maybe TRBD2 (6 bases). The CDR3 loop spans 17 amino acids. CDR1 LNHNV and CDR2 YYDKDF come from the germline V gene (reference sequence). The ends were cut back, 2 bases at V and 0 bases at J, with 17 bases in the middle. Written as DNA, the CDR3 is TGTGCCACCAGCAGATCAAAAGCGGGTTTCAGCTCCTACGAGCAGTACTTC. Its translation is CATSRSKAGFSSYEQYF.

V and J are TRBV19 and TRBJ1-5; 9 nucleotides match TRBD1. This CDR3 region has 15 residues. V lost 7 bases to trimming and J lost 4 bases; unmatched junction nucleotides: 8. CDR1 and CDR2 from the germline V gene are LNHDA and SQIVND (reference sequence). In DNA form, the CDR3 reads TGTGCCAGTACCCGGGGACAGGGCCCAAATCAGCCCCAGCATTTT. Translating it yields CASTRGQGPNQPQHF.

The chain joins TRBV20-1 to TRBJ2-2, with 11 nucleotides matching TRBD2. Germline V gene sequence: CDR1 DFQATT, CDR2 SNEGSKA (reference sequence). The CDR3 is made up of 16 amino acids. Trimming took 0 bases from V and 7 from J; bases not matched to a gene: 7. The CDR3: CSARDGRLAGSGELFF. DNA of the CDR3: TGCAGTGCTAGAGATGGCCGACTAGCGGGGAGCGGGGAGCTGTTTTTT.

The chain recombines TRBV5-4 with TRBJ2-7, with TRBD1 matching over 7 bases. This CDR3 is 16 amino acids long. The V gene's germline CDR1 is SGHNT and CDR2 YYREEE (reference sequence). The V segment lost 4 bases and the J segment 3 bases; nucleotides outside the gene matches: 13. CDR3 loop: CASSLPKGQIVYEQYF. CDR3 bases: TGTGCCAGCAGCCTACCAAAGGGACAGATCGTCTACGAGCAGTACTTC.

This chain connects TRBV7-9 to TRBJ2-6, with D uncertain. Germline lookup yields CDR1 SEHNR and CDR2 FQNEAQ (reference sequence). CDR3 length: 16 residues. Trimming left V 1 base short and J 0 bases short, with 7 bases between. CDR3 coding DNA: TGTGCCAGCAGCTTAGTCAGTGACTCTGGGGCCAACGTCCTGACTTTC. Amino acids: CASSLVSDSGANVLTF.

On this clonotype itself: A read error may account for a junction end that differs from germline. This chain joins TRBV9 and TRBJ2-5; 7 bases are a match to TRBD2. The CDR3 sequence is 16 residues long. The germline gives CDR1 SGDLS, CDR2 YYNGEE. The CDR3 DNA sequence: TGTGCCAGCAGCGCACCTGCGGCGGGAGTACAAGAGGCCCAGTACTTC. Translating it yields CASSAPAAGVQEAQYF.

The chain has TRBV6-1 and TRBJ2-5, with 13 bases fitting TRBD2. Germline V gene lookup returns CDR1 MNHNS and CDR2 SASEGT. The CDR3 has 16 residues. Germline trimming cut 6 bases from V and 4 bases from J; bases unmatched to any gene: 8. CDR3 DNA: TGTGCCAGCAGGCCGACTAGCGGGAGGATGGCAGAGACCCAGTACTTC. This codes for CASRPTSGRMAETQYF.

The DNA for the CDR3 is TGTGCCAGCAGTGAACCAGATACGCAGTATTTT. Translated: CASSEPDTQYF. This chain links TRBV2 with TRBJ2-3, with D unclear. The CDR3 runs to 11 residues. Germline V gene data show CDR1 as SNHLY and CDR2 as FYNNEI. Trimming pared 2 bases from V and 4 bases from J, leaving 1 base between.

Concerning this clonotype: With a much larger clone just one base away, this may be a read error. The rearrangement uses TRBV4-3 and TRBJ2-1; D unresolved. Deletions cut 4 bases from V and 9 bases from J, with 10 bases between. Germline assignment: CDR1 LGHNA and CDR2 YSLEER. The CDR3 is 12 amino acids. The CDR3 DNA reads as TGCGCCAGCAGCCGAGAGAACGGTGAGCAGTTCTTC. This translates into CASSRENGEQFF.

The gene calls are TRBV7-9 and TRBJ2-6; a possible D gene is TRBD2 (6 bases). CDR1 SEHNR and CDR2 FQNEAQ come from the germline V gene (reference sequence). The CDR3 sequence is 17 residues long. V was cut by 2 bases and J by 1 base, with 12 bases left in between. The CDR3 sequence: CASSLRVGGSGANVLTF. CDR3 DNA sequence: TGTGCCAGCAGCTTAAGGGTCGGGGGTTCTGGGGCCAACGTCCTGACTTTC.

The CDR3 loop reads CASSSYQGRGDEAFF. The CDR3 DNA sequence: TGCGCCAGCAGCTCCTATCAGGGGAGGGGAGATGAAGCTTTCTTT. The chain carries TRBV5-1 and TRBJ1-1, with a tentative D call TRBD1 (6 bases). The V end was cut by 3 bases, the J end by 7 bases, with 19 bases between. CDR1 is SGHRS, CDR2 YFSETQ, per germline. The CDR3 sequence is 15 residues long.

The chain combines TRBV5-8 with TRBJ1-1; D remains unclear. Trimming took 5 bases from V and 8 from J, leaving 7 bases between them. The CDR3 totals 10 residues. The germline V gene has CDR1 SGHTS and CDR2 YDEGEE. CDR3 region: CASSGGEAFF. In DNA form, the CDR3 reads TGTGCCAGCAGTGGAGGGGAAGCTTTCTTT.

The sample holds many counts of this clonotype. The CDR3 spells CASSEGPAYSNQPQHF. The CDR3 nucleotides are TGTGCCAGCAGTGAAGGTCCAGCCTATAGCAATCAGCCCCAGCATTTT. The V call is TRBV6-1, the J call TRBJ1-5; D is unclear. Germline V gene sequence: CDR1 MNHNS, CDR2 SASEGT. The CDR3 length is 16 residues. V was clipped by 1 base and J by 0 bases, with 10 bases between them.

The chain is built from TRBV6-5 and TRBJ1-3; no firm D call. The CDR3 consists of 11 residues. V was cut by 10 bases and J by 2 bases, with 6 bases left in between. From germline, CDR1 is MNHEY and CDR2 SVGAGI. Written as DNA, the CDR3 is TGTGCCAACTCTCCTGGAAACACCATATATTTT. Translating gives CANSPGNTIYF.

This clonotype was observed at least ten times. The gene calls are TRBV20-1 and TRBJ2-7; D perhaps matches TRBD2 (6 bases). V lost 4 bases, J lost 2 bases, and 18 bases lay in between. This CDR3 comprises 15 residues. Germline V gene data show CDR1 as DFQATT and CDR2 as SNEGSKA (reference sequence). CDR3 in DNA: TGCAGTGCTAAGTATATGGAGGGGATCGCCTACGAGCAGTACTTC. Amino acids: CSAKYMEGIAYEQYF.

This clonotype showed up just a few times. CDR3 nucleotide sequence: TGCAGCGTCTCTCGACAGGGATCCGAGCAGTACTTC. This gives the protein CSVSRQGSEQYF. This rearrangement joins TRBV29-1 to TRBJ2-7; TRBD1 aligns across 7 bases. The CDR3 runs 12 residues. J lost 6 bases, V lost 6 bases, and 8 bases had no gene match. The germline gives CDR1 SQVTM, CDR2 ANQGSEA.

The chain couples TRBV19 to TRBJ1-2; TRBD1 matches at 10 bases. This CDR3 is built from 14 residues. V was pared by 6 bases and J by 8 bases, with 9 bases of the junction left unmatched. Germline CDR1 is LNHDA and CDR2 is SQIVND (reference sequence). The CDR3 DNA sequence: TGTGCCAGTAGGGGACAGGGGTCCCTATACGGCTACACCTTC. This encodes CASRGQGSLYGYTF.

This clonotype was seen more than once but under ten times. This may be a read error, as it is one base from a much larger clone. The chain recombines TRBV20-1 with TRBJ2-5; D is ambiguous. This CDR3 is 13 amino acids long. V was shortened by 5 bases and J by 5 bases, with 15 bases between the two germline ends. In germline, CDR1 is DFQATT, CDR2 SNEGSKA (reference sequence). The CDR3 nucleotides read TGCAGTGCTCTAACTCCTCCGACGGAGACCCAGTACTTC. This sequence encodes CSALTPPTETQYF.

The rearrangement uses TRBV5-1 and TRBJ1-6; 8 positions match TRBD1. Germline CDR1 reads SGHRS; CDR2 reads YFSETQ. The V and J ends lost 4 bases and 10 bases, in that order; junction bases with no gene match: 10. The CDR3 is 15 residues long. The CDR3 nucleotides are TGCGCCAGCAGCCCCGGGACAGGACTTCTGTCACCCCTCCACTTT. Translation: CASSPGTGLLSPLHF.

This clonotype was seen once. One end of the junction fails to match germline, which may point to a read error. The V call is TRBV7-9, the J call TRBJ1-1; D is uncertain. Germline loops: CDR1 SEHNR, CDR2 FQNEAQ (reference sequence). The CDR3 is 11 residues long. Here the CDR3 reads CASSLASEAFF. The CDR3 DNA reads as TGCGCCAGCAGCTTGGCTTCAGAAGCTTTCTTT.

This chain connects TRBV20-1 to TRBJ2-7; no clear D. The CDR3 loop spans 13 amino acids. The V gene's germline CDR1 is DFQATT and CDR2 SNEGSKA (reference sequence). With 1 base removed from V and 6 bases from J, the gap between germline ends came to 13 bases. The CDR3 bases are TGCAGTGCTAGAGCGTCCTCATGGGGCGAGCAGTACTTC. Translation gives CSARASSWGEQYF.

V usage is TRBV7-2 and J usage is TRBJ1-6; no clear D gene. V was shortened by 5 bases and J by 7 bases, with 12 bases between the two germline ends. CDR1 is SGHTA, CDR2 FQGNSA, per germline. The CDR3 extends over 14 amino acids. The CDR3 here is CASSIRRSNSPLHF. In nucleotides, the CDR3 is TGTGCCAGCAGCATACGGAGGTCCAATTCACCCCTCCACTTT.